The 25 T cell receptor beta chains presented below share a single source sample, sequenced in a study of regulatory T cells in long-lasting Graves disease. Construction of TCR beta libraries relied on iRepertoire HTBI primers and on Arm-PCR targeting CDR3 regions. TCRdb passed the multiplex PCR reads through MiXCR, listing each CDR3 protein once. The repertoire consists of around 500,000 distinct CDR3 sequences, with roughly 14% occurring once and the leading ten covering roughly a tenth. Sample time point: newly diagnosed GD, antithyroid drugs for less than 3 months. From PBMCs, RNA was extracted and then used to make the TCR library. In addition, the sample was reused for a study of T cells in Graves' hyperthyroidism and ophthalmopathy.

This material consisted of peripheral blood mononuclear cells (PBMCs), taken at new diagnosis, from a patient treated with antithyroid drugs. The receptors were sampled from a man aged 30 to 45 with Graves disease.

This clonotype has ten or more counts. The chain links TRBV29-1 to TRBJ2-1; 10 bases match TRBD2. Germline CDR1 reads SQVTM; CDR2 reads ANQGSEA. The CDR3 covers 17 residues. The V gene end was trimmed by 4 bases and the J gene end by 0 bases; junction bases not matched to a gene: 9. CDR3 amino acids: CSVGAGLASSSYNEQFF. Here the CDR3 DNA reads TGCAGCGTTGGCGCGGGACTAGCGTCCAGCTCCTACAATGAGCAGTTCTTC.

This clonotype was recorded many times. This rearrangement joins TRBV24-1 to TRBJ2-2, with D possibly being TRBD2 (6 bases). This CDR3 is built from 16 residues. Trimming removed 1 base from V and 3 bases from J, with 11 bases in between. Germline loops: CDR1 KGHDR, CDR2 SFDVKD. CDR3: CATSDFFGRDTGELFF. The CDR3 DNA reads TGTGCCACCAGTGATTTTTTCGGGAGAGACACCGGGGAGCTGTTTTTT.

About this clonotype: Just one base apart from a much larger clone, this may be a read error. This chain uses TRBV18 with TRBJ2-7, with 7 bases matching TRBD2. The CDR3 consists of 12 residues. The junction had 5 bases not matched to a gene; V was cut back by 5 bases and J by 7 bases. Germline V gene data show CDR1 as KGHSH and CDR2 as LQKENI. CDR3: CASSAVAGEQYF. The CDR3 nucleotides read TGTGCCAGCTCAGCTGTAGCGGGTGAGCAGTACTTC.

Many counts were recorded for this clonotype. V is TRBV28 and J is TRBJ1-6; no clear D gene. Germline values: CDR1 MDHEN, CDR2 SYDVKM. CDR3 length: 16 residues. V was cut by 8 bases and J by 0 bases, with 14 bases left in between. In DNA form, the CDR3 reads TGTGCCAGCGGAATAATAGGAAGCTCCTATAATTCACCCCTCCACTTT. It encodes CASGIIGSSYNSPLHF.

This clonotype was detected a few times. As DNA, the CDR3 is TGTGCCAGCAGCCAGCCAGGACTTAAGTACAATGAGCAGTTCTTC. It is translated as CASSQPGLKYNEQFF. V usage is TRBV3-1 and J usage is TRBJ2-1, with a possible D match to TRBD2 (5 bases). V lost 3 bases and J 4 bases, leaving 13 bases between the germline ends. CDR1 LGHDT and CDR2 YNNKEL come from the germline V gene (reference sequence). This CDR3 is 15 amino acids long.

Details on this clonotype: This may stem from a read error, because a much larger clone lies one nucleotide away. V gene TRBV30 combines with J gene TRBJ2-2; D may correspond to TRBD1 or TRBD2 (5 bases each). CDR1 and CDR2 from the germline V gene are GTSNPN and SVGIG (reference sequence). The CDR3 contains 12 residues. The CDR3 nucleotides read TGTGCCTGGACCAGGGAAGACGGGGAGCTGGTTTTT. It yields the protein CAWTREDGELVF.

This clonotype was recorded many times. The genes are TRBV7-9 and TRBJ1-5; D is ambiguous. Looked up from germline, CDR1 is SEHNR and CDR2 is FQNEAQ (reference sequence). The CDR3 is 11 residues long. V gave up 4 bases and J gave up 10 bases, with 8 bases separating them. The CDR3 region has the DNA TGTGCCAGCAGCTCCGGTGGACCCCAGCATTTT. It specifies CASSSGGPQHF. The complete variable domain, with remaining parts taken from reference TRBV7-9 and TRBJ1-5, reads DTGVSQNPRHKITKRGQNVTFRCDPISEHNRLYWYRQTLGQGPEFLTYFQNEAQLEKSRLLSDRFSAERPKGSFSTLEIQRTEQGDSAMYLCASSSGGPQHFGDGTRLSIL.

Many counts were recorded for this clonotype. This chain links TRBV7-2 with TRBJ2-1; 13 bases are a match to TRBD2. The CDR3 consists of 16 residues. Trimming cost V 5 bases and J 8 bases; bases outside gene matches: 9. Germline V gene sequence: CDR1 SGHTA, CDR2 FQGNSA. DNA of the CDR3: TGTGCCAGCAGCAGCACCGGGACTAGCGGGATCTATGAGCAGTTCTTC. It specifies CASSSTGTSGIYEQFF.

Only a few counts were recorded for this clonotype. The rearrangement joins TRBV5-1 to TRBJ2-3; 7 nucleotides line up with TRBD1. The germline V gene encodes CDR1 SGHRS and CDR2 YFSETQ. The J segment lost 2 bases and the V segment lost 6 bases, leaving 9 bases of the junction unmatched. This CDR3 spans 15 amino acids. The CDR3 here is CASILTGDSTDTQYF. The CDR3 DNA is TGCGCCAGCATTTTAACAGGGGATTCCACAGATACGCAGTATTTT.

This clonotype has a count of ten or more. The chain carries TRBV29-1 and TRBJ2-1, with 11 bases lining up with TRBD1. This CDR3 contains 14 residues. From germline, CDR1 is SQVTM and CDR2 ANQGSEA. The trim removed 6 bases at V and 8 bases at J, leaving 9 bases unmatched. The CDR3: CSVVTGTGGHEQFF. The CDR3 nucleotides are TGCAGCGTGGTAACCGGGACAGGGGGTCATGAGCAGTTCTTC.

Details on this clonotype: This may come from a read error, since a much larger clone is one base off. The CDR3 is CASSSETGVVEAFF. CDR3 nucleotide sequence: TGTGCCAGCAGCTCCGAGACAGGGGTGGTTGAAGCTTTCTTT. J is TRBJ1-1 and V is TRBV7-9; 8 positions agree with TRBD1. The CDR3 extends over 14 amino acids. Per germline, CDR1 SEHNR and CDR2 FQNEAQ (reference sequence). V lost 4 bases to trimming and J lost 7 bases; unmatched junction nucleotides: 8.

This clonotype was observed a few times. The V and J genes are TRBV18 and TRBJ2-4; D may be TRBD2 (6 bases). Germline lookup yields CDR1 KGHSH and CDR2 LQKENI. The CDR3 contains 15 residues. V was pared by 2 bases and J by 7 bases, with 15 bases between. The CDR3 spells CASSPTDGTGNIQYF. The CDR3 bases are TGTGCCAGCTCACCAACGGATGGGACTGGGAACATTCAGTACTTC.

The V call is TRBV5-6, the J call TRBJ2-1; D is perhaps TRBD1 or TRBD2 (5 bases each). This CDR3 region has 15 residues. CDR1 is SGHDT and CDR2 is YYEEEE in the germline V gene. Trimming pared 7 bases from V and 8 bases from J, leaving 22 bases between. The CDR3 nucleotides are TGTGCCAGCTCACCATTGGGGGAAAGGGAAGATGAGCAGTTCTTC. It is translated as CASSPLGEREDEQFF. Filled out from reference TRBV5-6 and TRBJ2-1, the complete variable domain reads DAGVTQSPTHLIKTRGQQVTLRCSPKSGHDTVSWYQQALGQGPQFIFQYYEEEERQRGNFPDRFSGHQFPNYSSELNVNALLLGDSALYLCASSPLGEREDEQFFGPGTRLTVL.

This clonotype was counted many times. The CDR3 here is CASSLEGTSTGELFF. Written as DNA, the CDR3 is TGTGCCAGCAGCTTGGAGGGGACTAGCACCGGGGAGCTGTTTTTT. The chain joins TRBV5-6 to TRBJ2-2, with 8 bases identical to TRBD2. Trimming cost V 0 bases and J 4 bases; bases outside gene matches: 2. CDR1 and CDR2 (germline): SGHDT, YYEEEE. The CDR3 consists of 15 residues.

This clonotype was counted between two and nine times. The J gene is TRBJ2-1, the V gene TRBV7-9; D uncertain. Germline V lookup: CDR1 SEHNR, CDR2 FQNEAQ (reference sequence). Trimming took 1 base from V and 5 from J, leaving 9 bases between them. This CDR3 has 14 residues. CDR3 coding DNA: TGTGCCAGCAGCTTAGGGGTGACCAACAATGAGCAGTTCTTC. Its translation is CASSLGVTNNEQFF.

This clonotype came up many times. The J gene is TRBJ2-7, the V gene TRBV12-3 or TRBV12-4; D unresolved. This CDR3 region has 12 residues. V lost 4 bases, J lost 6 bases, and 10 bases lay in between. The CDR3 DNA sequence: TGTGCCAGCAGTTCGGGTCGACGCGAGCAGTACTTC. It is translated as CASSSGRREQYF.

The CDR3 loop reads CASSLSGSATNEKLFF. CDR3 nucleotides: TGTGCCAGCAGCTTATCGGGGTCTGCAACTAATGAAAAACTGTTTTTT. The chain is built from TRBV7-9 and TRBJ1-4; D uncertain. With 2 bases removed from V and 0 bases from J, the gap between germline ends came to 10 bases. The germline gives CDR1 SEHNR, CDR2 FQNEAQ (reference sequence). This CDR3 comprises 16 residues.

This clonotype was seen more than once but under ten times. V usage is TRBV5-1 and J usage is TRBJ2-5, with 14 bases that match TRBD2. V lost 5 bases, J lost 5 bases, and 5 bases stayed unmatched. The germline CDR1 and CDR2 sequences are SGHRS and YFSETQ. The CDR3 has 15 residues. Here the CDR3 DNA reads TGCGCCAGCAGGGTGAGACTAGCGGGAGGGGAGACCCAGTACTTC. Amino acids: CASRVRLAGGETQYF. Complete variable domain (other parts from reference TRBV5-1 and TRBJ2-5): KAGVTQTPRYLIKTRGQQVTLSCSPISGHRSVSWYQQTPGQGLQFLFEYFSETQRNKGNFPGRFSGRQFSNSRSEMNVSTLELGDSALYLCASRVRLAGGETQYFGPGTRLLVL.

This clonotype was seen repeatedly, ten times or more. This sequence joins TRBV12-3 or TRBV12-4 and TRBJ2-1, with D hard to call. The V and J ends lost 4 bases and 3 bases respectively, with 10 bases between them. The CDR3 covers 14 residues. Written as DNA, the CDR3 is TGTGCCAGCAGTTCCGGGCGCAACTACAATGAGCAGTTCTTC. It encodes CASSSGRNYNEQFF.

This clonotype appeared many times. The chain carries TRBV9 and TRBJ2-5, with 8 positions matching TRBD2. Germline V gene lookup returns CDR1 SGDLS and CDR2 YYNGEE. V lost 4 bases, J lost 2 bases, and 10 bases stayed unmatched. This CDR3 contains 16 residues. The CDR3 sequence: CASSPAGVPLQETQYF. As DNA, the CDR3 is TGTGCCAGCAGCCCAGCGGGAGTCCCACTGCAAGAGACCCAGTACTTC. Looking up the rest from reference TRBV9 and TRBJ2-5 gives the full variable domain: DSGVTQTPKHLITATGQRVTLRCSPRSGDLSVYWYQQSLDQGLQFLIQYYNGEERAKGNILERFSAQQFPDLHSELNLSSLELGDSALYFCASSPAGVPLQETQYFGPGTRLLVL.

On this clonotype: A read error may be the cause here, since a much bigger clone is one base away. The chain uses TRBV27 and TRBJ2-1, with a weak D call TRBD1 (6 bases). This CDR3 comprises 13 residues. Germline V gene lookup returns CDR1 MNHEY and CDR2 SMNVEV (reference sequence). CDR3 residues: CASSPLGANEQLF. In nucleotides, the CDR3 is TGTGCCAGCAGTCCGTTGGGGGCCAATGAGCAGCTCTTC.

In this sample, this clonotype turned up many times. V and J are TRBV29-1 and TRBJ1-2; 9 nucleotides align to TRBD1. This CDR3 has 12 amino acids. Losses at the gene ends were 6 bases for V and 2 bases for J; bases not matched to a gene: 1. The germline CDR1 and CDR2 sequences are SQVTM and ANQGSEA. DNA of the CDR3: TGCAGCGTGACAGGGGGAAACTATGGCTACACCTTC. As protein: CSVTGGNYGYTF.

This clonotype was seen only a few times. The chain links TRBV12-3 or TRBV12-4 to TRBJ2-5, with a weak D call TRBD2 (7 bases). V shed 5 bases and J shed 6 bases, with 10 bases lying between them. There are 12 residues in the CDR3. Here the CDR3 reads CASSPGGQTQYF. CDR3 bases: TGTGCCAGCAGTCCCGGGGGGCAGACCCAGTACTTC.

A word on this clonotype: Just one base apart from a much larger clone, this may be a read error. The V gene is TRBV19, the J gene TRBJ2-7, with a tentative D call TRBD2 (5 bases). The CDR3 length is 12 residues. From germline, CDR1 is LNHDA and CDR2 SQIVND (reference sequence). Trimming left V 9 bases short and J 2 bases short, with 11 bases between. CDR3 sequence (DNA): TGTGCCAGCAGCGTCGGGACCTACGAGCAGTACTTC. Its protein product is CASSVGTYEQYF.

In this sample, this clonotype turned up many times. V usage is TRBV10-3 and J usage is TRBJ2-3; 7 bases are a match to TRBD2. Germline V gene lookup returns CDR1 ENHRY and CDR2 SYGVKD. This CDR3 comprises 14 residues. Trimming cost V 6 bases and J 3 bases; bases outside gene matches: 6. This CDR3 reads CAISLAGSTDTQYF. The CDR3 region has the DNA TGTGCCATCAGCTTAGCGGGTTCGACAGATACGCAGTATTTT.